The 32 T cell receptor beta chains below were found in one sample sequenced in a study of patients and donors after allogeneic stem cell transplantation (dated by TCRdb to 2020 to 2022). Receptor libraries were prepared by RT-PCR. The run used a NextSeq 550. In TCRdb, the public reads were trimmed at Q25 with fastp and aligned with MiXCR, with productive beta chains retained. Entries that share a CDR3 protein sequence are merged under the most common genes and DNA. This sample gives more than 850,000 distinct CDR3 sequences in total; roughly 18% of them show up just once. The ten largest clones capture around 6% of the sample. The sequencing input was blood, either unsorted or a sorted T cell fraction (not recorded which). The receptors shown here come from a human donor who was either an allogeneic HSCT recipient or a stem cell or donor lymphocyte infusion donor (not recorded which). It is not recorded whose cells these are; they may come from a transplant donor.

The CDR3 loop is CASSTPDLLGTGYQETQYF. DNA of the CDR3: TGTGCCAGTAGTACCCCAGATCTACTAGGGACAGGGTACCAAGAGACCCAGTACTTC. The chain carries TRBV19 and TRBJ2-5; 9 nucleotides agree with TRBD1. From germline, CDR1 is LNHDA and CDR2 SQIVND (reference sequence). CDR3 size: 19 residues. V dropped 4 bases and J dropped 0; count of bases not matched to a gene: 15.

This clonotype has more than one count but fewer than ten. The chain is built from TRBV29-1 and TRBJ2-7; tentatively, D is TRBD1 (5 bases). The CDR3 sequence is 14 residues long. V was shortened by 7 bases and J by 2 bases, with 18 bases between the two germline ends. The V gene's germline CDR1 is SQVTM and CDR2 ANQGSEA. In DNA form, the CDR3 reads TGCAGCGCCCTGTTGGCAGGGCCTACCTACGAGCAGTACTTC. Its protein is CSALLAGPTYEQYF.

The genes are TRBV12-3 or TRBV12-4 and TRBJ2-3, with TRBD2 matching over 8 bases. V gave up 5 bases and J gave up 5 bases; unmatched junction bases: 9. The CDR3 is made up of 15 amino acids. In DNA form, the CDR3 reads TGTGCCAGCAGTCCCCTAGCGGGTAAGGTAGATACGCAGTATTTT. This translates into CASSPLAGKVDTQYF.

CDR3 bases: TGCAGTGCTAGAGGTACCACGGGGTACACTGAAGCTTTCTTT. It encodes CSARGTTGYTEAFF. V is TRBV20-1 and J is TRBJ1-1; unclear D gene. CDR1 is DFQATT, CDR2 SNEGSKA, per germline (reference sequence). The CDR3 sequence is 14 residues long. Trimming left V 1 base short and J 3 bases short, with 12 bases between.

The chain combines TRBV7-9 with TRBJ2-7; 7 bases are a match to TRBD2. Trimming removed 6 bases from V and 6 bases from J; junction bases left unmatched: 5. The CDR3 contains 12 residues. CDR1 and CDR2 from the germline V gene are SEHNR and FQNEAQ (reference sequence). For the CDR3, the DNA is TGTGCCAGCAGAAAAGGGGAGGGCGAGCAGTACTTC. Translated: CASRKGEGEQYF.

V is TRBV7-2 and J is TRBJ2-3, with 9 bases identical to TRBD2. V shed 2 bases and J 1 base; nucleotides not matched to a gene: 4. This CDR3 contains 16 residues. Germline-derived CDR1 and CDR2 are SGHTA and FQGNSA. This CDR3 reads CASSLQAGGRTDTQYF. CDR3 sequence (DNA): TGTGCCAGCAGCTTACAAGCGGGGGGACGCACAGATACGCAGTATTTT.

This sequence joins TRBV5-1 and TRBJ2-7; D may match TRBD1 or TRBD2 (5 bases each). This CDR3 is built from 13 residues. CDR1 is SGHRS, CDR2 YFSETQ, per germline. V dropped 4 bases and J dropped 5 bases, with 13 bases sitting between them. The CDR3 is CASSGGVHNEQYF. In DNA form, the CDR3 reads TGCGCCAGCAGCGGGGGAGTTCACAACGAGCAGTACTTC.

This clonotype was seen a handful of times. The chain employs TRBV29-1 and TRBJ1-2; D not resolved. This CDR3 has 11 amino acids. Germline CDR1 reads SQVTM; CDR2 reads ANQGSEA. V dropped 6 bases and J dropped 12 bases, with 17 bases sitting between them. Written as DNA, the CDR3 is TGCAGCGTACTTTTGGGAGGTACAGACACCTTC. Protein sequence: CSVLLGGTDTF.

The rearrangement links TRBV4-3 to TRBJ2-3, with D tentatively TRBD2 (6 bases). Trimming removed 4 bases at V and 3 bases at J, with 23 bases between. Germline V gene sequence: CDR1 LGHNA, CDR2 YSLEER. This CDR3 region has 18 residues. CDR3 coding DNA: TGCGCCAGCAGCCCCAACTTACCCATTGGGGGGTTGACAGATACGCAGTATTTT. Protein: CASSPNLPIGGLTDTQYF.

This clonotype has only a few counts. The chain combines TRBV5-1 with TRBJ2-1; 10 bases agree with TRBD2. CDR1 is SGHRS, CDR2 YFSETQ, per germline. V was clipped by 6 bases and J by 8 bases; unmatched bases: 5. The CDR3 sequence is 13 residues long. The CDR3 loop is CASKLAGSDEQFF. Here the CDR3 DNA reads TGCGCCAGCAAACTAGCGGGATCGGATGAGCAGTTCTTC.

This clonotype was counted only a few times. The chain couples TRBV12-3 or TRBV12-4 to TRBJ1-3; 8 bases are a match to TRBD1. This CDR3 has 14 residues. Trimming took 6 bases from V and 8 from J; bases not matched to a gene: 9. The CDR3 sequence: CASSRPGGRDTIYF. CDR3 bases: TGTGCCAGCAGCCGCCCAGGGGGCAGAGACACCATATATTTT.

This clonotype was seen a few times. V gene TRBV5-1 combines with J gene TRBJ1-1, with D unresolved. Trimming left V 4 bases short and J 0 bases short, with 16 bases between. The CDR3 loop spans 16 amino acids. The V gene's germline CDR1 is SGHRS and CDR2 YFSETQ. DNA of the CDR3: TGCGCCAGCAGCCCTAGGCCGGGAGGCCTGAACACTGAAGCTTTCTTT. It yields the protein CASSPRPGGLNTEAFF.

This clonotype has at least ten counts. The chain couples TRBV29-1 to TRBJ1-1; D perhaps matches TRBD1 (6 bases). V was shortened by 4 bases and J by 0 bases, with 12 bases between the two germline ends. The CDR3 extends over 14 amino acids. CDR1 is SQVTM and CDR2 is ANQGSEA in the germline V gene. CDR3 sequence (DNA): TGCAGCGTTGCGAGACAGGTTGTGAACACTGAAGCTTTCTTT. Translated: CSVARQVVNTEAFF.

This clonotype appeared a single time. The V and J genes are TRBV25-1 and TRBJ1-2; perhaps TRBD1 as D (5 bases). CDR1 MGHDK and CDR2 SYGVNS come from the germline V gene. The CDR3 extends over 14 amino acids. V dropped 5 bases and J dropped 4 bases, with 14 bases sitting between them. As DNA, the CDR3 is TGTGCCAGCAGTTTCGGGGGAACCCCCTATGGCTACACCTTC. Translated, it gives CASSFGGTPYGYTF.

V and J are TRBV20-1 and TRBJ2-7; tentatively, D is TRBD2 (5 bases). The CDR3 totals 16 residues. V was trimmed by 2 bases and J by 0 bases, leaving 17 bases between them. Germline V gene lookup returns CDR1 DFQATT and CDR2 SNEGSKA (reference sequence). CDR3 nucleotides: TGCAGTGCTAGATCACTTCGGGATTTTAGCTCCTACGAGCAGTACTTC. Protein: CSARSLRDFSSYEQYF.

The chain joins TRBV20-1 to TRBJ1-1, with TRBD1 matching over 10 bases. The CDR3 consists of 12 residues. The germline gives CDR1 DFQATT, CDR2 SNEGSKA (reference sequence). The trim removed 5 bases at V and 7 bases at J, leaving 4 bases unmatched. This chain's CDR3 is CSASGQGIEAFF. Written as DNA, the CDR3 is TGCAGTGCTTCGGGACAGGGGATTGAAGCTTTCTTT.

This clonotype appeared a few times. CDR3 protein: CSAREASTSTDTQYF. CDR3 sequence (DNA): TGCAGTGCTAGAGAGGCTAGCACAAGCACAGATACGCAGTATTTT. This chain uses TRBV20-1 with TRBJ2-3, with D perhaps TRBD2 (5 bases). This CDR3 comprises 15 residues. Germline V lookup: CDR1 DFQATT, CDR2 SNEGSKA (reference sequence). Trimming removed 0 bases from V and 0 bases from J, with 10 bases in between.

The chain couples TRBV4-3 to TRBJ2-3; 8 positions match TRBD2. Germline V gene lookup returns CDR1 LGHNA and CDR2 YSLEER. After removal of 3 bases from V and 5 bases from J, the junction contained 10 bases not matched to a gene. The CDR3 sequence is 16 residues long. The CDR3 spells CASSHAGTRWVDTQYF. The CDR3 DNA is TGCGCCAGCAGCCATGCCGGGACTAGATGGGTAGATACGCAGTATTTT.

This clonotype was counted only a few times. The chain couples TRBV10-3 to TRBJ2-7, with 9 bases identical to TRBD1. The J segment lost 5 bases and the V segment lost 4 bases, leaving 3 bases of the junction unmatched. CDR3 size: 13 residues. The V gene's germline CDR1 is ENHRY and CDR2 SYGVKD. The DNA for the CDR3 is TGTGCCATCAGTGGGGACAGGGTTAACGAGCAGTACTTC. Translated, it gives CAISGDRVNEQYF.

The CDR3 loop is CASSLGVGGVYEQYF. In DNA form, the CDR3 reads TGTGCCAGCAGTTTAGGGGTGGGTGGGGTCTACGAGCAGTACTTC. The rearrangement joins TRBV27 to TRBJ2-7; D is uncertain. In germline, CDR1 is MNHEY, CDR2 SMNVEV (reference sequence). Trimming stripped 2 bases from V and 3 bases from J, with 14 bases between. The CDR3 is 15 residues long.

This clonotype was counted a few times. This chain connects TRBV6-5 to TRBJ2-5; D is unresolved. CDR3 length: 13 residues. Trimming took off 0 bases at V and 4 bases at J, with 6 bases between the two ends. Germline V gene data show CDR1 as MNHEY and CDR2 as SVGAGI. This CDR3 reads CASSYSIGETQYF. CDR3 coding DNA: TGTGCCAGCAGTTACTCGATCGGAGAGACCCAGTACTTC.

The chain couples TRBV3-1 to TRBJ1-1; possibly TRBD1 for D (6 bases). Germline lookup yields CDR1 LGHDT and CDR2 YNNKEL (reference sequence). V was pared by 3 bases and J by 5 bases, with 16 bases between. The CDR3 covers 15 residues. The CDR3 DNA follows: TGTGCCAGCAGCCAGAGAGGAGGGGGGGGAACTGAAGCTTTCTTT. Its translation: CASSQRGGGGTEAFF. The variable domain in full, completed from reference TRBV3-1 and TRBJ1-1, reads DTAVSQTPKYLVTQMGNDKSIKCEQNLGHDTMYWYKQDSKKFLKIMFSYNNKELIINETVPNRFSPKSPDKAHLNLHINSLELGDSAVYFCASSQRGGGGTEAFFGQGTRLTVV.

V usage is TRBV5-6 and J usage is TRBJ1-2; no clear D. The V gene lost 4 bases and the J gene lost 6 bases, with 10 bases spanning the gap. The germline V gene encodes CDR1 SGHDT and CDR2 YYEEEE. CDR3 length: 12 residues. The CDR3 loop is CASSRQDHGYTF. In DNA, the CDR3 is TGTGCCAGCAGCCGTCAGGATCATGGCTACACCTTC.

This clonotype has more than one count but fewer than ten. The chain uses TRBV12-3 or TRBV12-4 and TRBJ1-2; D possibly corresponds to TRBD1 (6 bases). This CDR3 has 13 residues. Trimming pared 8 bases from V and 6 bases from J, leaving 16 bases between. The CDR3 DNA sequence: TGTGCCAGCGGGGGTAGGGGGGTCCATGGCTACACCTTC. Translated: CASGGRGVHGYTF.

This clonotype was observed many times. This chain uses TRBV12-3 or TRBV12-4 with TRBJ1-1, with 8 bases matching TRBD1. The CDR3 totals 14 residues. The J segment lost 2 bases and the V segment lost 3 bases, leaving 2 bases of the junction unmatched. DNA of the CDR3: TGTGCCAGCAGTTTTGACAGGGGAAACACTGAAGCTTTCTTT. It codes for CASSFDRGNTEAFF.

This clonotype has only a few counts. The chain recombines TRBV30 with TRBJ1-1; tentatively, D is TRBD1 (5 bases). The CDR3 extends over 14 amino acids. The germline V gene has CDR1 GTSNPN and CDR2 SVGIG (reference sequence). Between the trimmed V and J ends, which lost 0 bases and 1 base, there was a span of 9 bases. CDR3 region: CAWSVGGRNTEAFF. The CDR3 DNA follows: TGTGCCTGGAGTGTTGGGGGGAGGAACACTGAAGCTTTCTTT. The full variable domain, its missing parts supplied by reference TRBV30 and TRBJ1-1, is SQTIHQWPATLVQPVGSPLSLECTVEGTSNPNLYWYRQAAGRGLQLLFYSVGIGQISSEVPQNLSASRPQDRQFILSSKKLLLSDSGFYLCAWSVGGRNTEAFFGQGTRLTVV.

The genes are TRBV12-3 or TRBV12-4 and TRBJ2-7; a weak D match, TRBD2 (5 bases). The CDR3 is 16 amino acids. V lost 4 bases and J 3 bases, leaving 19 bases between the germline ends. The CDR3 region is CASSSSDTRLVYEQYF. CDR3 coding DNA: TGTGCCAGCAGTTCCTCAGACACTAGACTGGTCTACGAGCAGTACTTC.

CDR3 loop: CASSFTLGQGTYEQYF. The CDR3 bases are TGTGCCAGCAGTTTCACCCTAGGACAGGGTACCTACGAGCAGTACTTC. The rearrangement links TRBV12-3 or TRBV12-4 to TRBJ2-7; 8 bases map to TRBD1. The CDR3 covers 16 residues. Losses at the gene ends were 3 bases for V and 2 bases for J; bases not matched to a gene: 9.

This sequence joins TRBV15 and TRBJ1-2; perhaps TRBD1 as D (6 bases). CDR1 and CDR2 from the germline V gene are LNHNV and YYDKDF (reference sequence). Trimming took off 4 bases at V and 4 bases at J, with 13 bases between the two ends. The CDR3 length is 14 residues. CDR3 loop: CATSKSGTPYGYTF. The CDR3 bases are TGTGCCACCAGCAAATCCGGGACACCCTATGGCTACACCTTC.

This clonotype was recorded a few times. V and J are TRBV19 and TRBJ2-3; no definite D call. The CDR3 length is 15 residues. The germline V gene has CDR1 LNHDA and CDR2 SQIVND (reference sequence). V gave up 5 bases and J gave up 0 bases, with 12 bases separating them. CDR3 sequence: CASSRAGTSTDTQYF. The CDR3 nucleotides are TGTGCCAGTAGTCGTGCCGGAACTAGCACAGATACGCAGTATTTT.

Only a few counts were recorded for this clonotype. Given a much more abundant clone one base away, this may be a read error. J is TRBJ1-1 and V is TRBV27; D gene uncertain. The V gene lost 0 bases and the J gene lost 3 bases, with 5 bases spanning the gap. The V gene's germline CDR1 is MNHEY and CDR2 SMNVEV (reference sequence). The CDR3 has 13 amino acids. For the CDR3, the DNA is TGTGCCAGCAGTTTATCAGAGGACACTGAAGCTTTCTTT. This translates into CASSLSEDTEAFF.

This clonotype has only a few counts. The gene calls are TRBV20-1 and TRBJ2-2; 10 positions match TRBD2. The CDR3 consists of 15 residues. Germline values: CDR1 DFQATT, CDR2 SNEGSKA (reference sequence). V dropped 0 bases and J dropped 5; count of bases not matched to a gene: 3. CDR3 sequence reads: CSAREPSGSTGELFF. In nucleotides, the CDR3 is TGCAGTGCTAGAGAACCTAGCGGGAGTACCGGGGAGCTGTTTTTT.